A selection of T cell receptor beta chains follows, all from one sample in a study of blood T cell repertoires in COVID-19. Libraries were prepared by immunoSEQ multiplex PCR; TCRdb keeps only in-frame clonotypes and omits some of them. Of some 200,000 clones listed, around 85% are singletons. The source material was PBMCs or T cells enriched from blood (not recorded which). The receptors originated from a woman in her forties with acute COVID-19. Both conserved end residues are part of each CDR3. A D gene is named only where the DNA matches it firmly. Size tells how often a clone was seen (once, few, many) or the class of an expanded clone, and some rows leave it out.

TRBJ2-7	-	TRBV6-5	TRBD1	CATLTGGSYEQYF	TGTGCCACCTTGACAGGGGGGTCCTACGAGCAGTACTTC
TRBJ2-3	-	TRBV27	TRBD2	CASNPLGGGLRWTDTQYF	TGTGCCAGCAACCCTCTGGGCGGGGGGCTCAGATGGACAGATACGCAGTATTTT
TRBJ2-3	-	TRBV19	-	CASSGTRGDTQYF	TGTGCCAGTAGCGGGACAAGGGGAGATACGCAGTATTTT
TRBJ2-3	-	TRBV27	TRBD2	CASSPRLAGADTQYF	TGTGCCAGCAGCCCCAGACTAGCGGGAGCAGATACGCAGTATTTT
TRBJ1-5	-	TRBV24-1	-	CATGRDQPQHF	TGTGCCACTGGGCGAGACCAGCCCCAGCATTTT
TRBJ2-1	-	TRBV7-2	-	CASSWRDEQFF	TGTGCCAGCAGCTGGAGGGATGAGCAGTTCTTC
TRBJ1-6	-	TRBV5-5	-	CASSLAGSSSYNSPLHF	TGTGCCAGCAGCTTGGCAGGGTCCAGCTCCTATAATTCACCCCTCCACTTT
TRBJ1-1	-	TRBV5-6	-	CASSQNRVSWNTEAFF	TGTGCCAGCAGCCAAAACAGGGTTAGTTGGAACACTGAAGCTTTCTTT
TRBJ2-3	-	TRBV27	TRBD2	CASSSPRLAGGVDTQYF	TGTGCCAGCAGTTCTCCCCGACTAGCGGGAGGGGTAGATACGCAGTATTTT
TRBJ1-5	-	TRBV11-2	-	CASSLGRGQPQHF	TGTGCCAGCAGCTTAGGGAGGGGACAGCCCCAGCATTTT
TRBJ2-6	-	TRBV15	-	CATSSNSGANVLTF	TGTGCCACCAGCTCCAACTCTGGGGCCAACGTCCTGACTTTC
TRBJ2-7	-	TRBV14	TRBD1	CASSQGTGPYEQYF	TGTGCCAGCAGCCAAGGGACAGGTCCCTACGAGCAGTACTTC
TRBJ2-5	-	TRBV5-1	TRBD1	CASSPGQGGETQYF	TGCGCCAGCAGCCCGGGACAGGGGGGAGAGACCCAGTACTTC
TRBJ1-2	-	TRBV19	-	CASSNPRGSYGYTF	TGTGCCAGTAGTAACCCCCGGGGTTCCTATGGCTACACCTTC
TRBJ2-7	-	TRBV2	TRBD2	CASTRTSGREQYF	TGTGCCAGCACCCGGACTAGCGGGAGAGAGCAGTACTTC
TRBJ1-1	-	TRBV24-1	-	CATSGQPNTEAFF	TGTGCCACCAGTGGACAGCCGAACACTGAAGCTTTCTTT
TRBJ1-2	-	TRBV14	TRBD1	CASSPQGALSSGYTF	TGTGCCAGCAGCCCGCAGGGGGCCCTTTCTAGCGGCTACACCTTC
TRBJ2-7	-	TRBV11-3	-	CASSLAAGTYEQYF	TGTGCCAGCAGCTTAGCGGCAGGGACCTACGAGCAGTACTTC
TRBJ2-7	once	TRBV12-3/TRBV12-4	TRBD2	CASRSGAYEQYF	TGTGCCAGCAGGAGCGGGGCCTACGAGCAGTACTTC
TRBJ2-3	-	TRBV5-4	-	CASSLADSDTQYF	TGTGCCAGCAGCTTGGCCGACTCAGATACGCAGTATTTT
TRBJ1-3	-	TRBV7-9	TRBD1	CASSILSGTGHGNTIYF	TGTGCCAGCAGCATTCTTTCCGGGACAGGGCACGGAAACACCATATATTTT
TRBJ1-1	-	TRBV7-9	-	CASSSWRGGALRAFF	TGTGCCAGCAGCTCCTGGAGGGGGGGCGCGTTGAGGGCTTTCTTT
TRBJ2-7	-	TRBV7-2	-	CASSSRGLEYYEQYF	TGTGCCAGCAGCTCCCGGGGTCTAGAGTACTACGAGCAGTACTTC
TRBJ1-2	-	TRBV9	-	CASSTGANYGYTF	TGTGCCAGCAGTACGGGAGCTAACTATGGCTACACCTTC
TRBJ1-1	-	TRBV28	TRBD1	CATLGENRGWGTEAFF	TGTGCCACCCTTGGGGAGAACAGGGGTTGGGGCACTGAAGCTTTCTTT
TRBJ1-2	-	TRBV3-1/TRBV3-2	-	CASSQDPNYGYTF	TGTGCCAGCAGCCAAGATCCGAACTATGGCTACACCTTC
TRBJ1-5	-	TRBV6-5	TRBD1	CASSHDRAPHQPQHF	TGTGCCAGCAGCCATGACAGGGCACCGCATCAGCCCCAGCATTTT
TRBJ1-1	-	TRBV27	-	CASRSVPNTEAFF	TGTGCCAGCAGATCAGTCCCGAACACTGAAGCTTTCTTT